The TCR beta chain under discussion was sequenced for a study of cytomegalovirus exposure and HLA in healthy donors. CDR1 and CDR2 (germline): GTSNPN, SVGIG (reference sequence). The length of the CDR3 is 13 residues. V lost 6 bases and J lost 0, with 9 bases in between. Use of 60 Vbeta and 13 Jbeta primers characterized the PCR. Sequencing used immunoSEQ multiplex PCR; TCRdb keeps in-frame clones, though not all of them. The sample holds about 67,000 clones, around 77% seen once. The TCR was taken from a woman younger than 45 in good health and CMV-seronegative. The chain joins TRBV30 to TRBJ1-3; D is ambiguous. Sequenced input: PBMCs. CDR3 nucleotides: TGTGCCTGCTCACAGAGCTCTGGAAACACCATATATTTT. Protein sequence: CACSQSSGNTIYF.